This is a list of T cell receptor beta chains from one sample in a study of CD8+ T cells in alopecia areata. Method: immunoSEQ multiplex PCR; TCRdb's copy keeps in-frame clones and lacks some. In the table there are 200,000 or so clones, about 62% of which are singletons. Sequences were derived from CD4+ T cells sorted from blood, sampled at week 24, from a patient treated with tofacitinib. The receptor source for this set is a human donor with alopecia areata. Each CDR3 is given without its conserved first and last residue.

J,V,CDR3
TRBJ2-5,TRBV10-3,AISESGEETQY
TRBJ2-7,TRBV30,AWSVTYEQY
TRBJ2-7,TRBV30,AWRTSGPLYEQY
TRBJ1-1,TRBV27,ASSFSGFEAF
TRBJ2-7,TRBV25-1,ASSRSGWREQY
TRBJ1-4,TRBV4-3,ASSRVFGVGVGPTNEKLF
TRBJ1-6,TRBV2,ASSLAGRSSYNSPLH
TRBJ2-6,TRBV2,ASSSGEAGANVLT
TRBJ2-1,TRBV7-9,ASSLALRQDYNEQF
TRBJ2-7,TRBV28,ASTKRGSPSEQY
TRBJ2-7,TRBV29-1,SVVDAYEQY
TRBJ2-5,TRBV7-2,ASSLGSSSREY
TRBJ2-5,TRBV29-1,SVRGTSREETQY
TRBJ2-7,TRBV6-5,ASSYWSGPTYEQY
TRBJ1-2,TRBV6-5,ASSQGVGGYT
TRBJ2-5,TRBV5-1,ASSFRTTGQSETQY
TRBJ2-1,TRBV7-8,ASSFIGGTGVYNEQF
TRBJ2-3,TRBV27,ASSSWGTKGTDTQY
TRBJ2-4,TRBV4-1,ASSQSLATSNIQY
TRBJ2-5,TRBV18,ASSPVPIEAETQY
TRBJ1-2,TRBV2,ASRTTGLGGYT
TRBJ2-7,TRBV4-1,ASSQDPAGEYEQY
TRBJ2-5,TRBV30,AWSTGGQETQY
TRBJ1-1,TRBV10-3,AISQGARTEAF
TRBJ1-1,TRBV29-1,SVAQPLSNTEAF
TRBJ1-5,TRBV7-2,ASSLEGADNQPQH
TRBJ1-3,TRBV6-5,ASSYQGRTGNTIY
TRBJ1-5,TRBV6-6,ASSTSPGQPQH
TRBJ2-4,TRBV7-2,ASSPGRTNIQY
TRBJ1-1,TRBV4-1,ASSQVVGANTEAF
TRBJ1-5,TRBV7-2,ASSSWTDNQPQH
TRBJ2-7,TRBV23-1,ASSQDRAAYEQY
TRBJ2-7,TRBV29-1,SVRDMNGEQY
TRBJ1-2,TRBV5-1,ASSSTGTAYGYT
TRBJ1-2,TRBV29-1,SVEEFSGDGYT
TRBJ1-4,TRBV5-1,ASSLARTNEKLF
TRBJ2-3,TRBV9,ASSVGSSGGTGTDTQY
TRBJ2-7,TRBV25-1,ASSEYGGGRAYEQY
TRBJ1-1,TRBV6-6,ASSSRAQVAEAF
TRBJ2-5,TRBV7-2,ASSLQLQETQY
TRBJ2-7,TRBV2,ASSDVTGEQY
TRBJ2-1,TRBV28,ASSGGYNEQF
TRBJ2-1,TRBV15,ATSRGTSGNNEQF
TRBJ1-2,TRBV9,ASSGDYYGYT
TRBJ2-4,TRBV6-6,ASNLGQGNIQY
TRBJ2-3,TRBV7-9,ASSVGLAADTQY
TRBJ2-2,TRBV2,ASSDRSTGELF
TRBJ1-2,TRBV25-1,ASSQEPGQVYGYT
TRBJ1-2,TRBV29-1,SVEVSATGRN
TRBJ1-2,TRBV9,ASSVQWRAGTDDYT
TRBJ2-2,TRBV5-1,ASSGGDRKVPNTGELF
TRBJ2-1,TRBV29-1,SVGGMAGRADEQF
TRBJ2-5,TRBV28,ASSLPVIQETQY
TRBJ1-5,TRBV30,AWSAPGPNQPQH
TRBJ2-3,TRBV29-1,SVPGWGGTDTQY
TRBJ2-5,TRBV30,AWSVPGERKETQY
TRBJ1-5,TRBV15,ATSRDPGGGQPQH
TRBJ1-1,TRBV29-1,SASGVEAF
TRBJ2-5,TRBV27,ASSARRRELMD